The 9 T cell receptor beta chains below were found in one sample sequenced in a study of blood T cells in healthy people across ages. The authors ran a second PCR of roughly 6 to 12 cycles using a sample-barcoded 5' primer and a J-beta primer mix. TCRdb ran MiXCR on the 5' RACE reads and lists one entry per CDR3 protein. The table has some 1.5 million distinct CDR3 sequences, 28% seen once. The sequencing input was blood. These receptors were taken from a woman between 25 and 40 years old in good health.

This clonotype was observed a few times. One end of the junction is discordant with germline, which a read error may explain. The chain couples TRBV24-1 to TRBJ1-2; TRBD1 matches 8 bases. Germline loops: CDR1 KGHDR, CDR2 SFDVKD. CDR3 length: 16 amino acids. As DNA, the CDR3 is TGTGCCACCAATCCGATTGGACAGGGTGAGGCCTATGACTACACCTTC. Translation gives CATNPIGQGEAYDYTF.

V is TRBV5-5 and J is TRBJ2-2; 9 bases match TRBD1. Germline CDR1 is SGHKS and CDR2 is YYEKEE (reference sequence). This CDR3 has 16 residues. V trimming: 4 bases; J trimming: 6 bases; junction bases outside the gene matches: 10. CDR3 region: CASSPGTGRNSGELFF. In DNA form, the CDR3 reads TGTGCCAGCAGCCCCGGGACAGGGAGAAATTCCGGGGAGCTGTTTTTT.

This clonotype showed up many times. The chain joins TRBV7-9 to TRBJ2-5, with 9 bases identical to TRBD1. Germline-derived CDR1 and CDR2 are SEHNR and FQNEAQ (reference sequence). Losses at the gene ends were 3 bases for V and 8 bases for J; bases not matched to a gene: 4. The CDR3 extends over 13 amino acids. In DNA form, the CDR3 reads TGTGCCAGCAGCTTCTCGGGACAGGGAACCCAGTACTTC. Translating gives CASSFSGQGTQYF.

The J gene is TRBJ2-2, the V gene TRBV9; the D is unclear. The CDR3 length is 15 residues. Germline V CDR1 and CDR2: SGDLS, YYNGEE. V gave up 4 bases and J gave up 4 bases, with 14 bases separating them. CDR3 protein: CASSPISPSTGELFF. The DNA of the CDR3 is TGTGCCAGCAGCCCCATTTCACCGTCCACCGGGGAGCTGTTTTTT.

This clonotype has just one count. In DNA form, the CDR3 reads TGCAGTGCTAGGAAGACTAGCGGGGCAGTCCAAGAGACCCAGTACTTC. This codes for CSARKTSGAVQETQYF. The chain recombines TRBV20-1 with TRBJ2-5; TRBD2 matches at 11 bases. The CDR3 is 16 amino acids. Germline lookup yields CDR1 DFQATT and CDR2 SNEGSKA (reference sequence). With V trimmed by 3 bases and J by 1 base, 7 bases remained unmatched.

The V call is TRBV6-6, the J call TRBJ2-2; 12 bases map to TRBD2. The germline V gene has CDR1 MNHNY and CDR2 SVGAGI (reference sequence). Trimming at V came to 4 bases and at J to 7 bases, leaving 4 bases not matched to a gene. This CDR3 is built from 15 residues. The CDR3 coding sequence is TGTGCCAGCAGTTCGAGACTAGCGGGGGACGGGGAGCTGTTTTTT. As protein: CASSSRLAGDGELFF.

This clonotype was observed a handful of times. V and J are TRBV20-1 and TRBJ1-4, with 8 positions matching TRBD1. V lost 2 bases, J lost 7 bases, and 6 bases stayed unmatched. Per the germline V gene, CDR1 is DFQATT and CDR2 is SNEGSKA (reference sequence). The CDR3 covers 14 residues. The CDR3 reads CSARQTGDAEKLFF. CDR3 sequence (DNA): TGCAGTGCTAGACAGACAGGGGATGCTGAAAAACTGTTTTTT.

This clonotype has more than one count but fewer than ten. The DNA for the CDR3 is TGTGCCAGCATTGCCGGGGGGCTCACAGATACGCAGTATTTT. This gives the protein CASIAGGLTDTQYF. The chain couples TRBV28 to TRBJ2-3; a possible D gene is TRBD2 (7 bases). Trimming took 7 bases from V and 2 from J, leaving 13 bases between them. Germline CDR1 is MDHEN and CDR2 is SYDVKM. This CDR3 region has 14 residues.

This clonotype was found a few times. The V and J genes are TRBV20-1 and TRBJ1-2; tentative D call: TRBD1 (6 bases). The germline V and J ends were trimmed by 1 base and 5 bases, with 11 bases remaining between them. This CDR3 spans 13 amino acids. CDR1 is DFQATT, CDR2 SNEGSKA, per germline (reference sequence). CDR3 nucleotides: TGCAGTGCTAGAGGGGGGGGCAGTTATGGCTACACCTTC. It codes for CSARGGGSYGYTF.